Sequencing of this T cell receptor beta chain was carried out in a study of CD8+CD57+ T cells in acquired aplastic anemia. About the research overall: The study obtained an average of approximately 2.9 ug of DNA from sorted CD4+ and CD8+ cells.

V was pared by 2 bases and J by 6 bases, with 13 bases between. CDR3 length: 14 residues. CDR1 is MNHEY, CDR2 SVGAGI, per germline. Selection for sequencing was limited to patients who had shown CD8+CD57+ cell expansion by flow cytometry. Profiling of TCR beta VDJ combinations and CDR3 sequences used genomic DNA as template. A single record per CDR3 protein comes from TCRdb applying MiXCR to the reads. The top ten hold roughly 0.89% of the sample, which has under 500,000 distinct CDR3 sequences, less than 35% seen once. The sample holds many counts of this clonotype. Its specificity is unknown. Study results and limitations: Twenty-nine was the count of CD8+ CDR3 sequences that patients shared with controls.

The sequenced material came from sorted CD4+, CD8+, or CD8+CD57+ T cells (not recorded which) from PBMCs. The gene calls are TRBV6-5 and TRBJ1-2; no firm D call. The receptor's source is a human donor with aplastic anemia. CDR3 DNA sequence: TGTGCCAGCAGTTACGGGGAGGGAGACGATGGCTACACCTTC. This sequence encodes CASSYGEGDDGYTF.